This T cell receptor beta chain is drawn from a study of radiation and T cells in renal cell carcinoma. Study-wide results and caveats: Top tumor clonotypes rose in blood 2 weeks post-radiation, then contracted.

Time point reported: blood 2 weeks post-SBRT. The sample's treatment: 15 Gy SBRT to primary tumor, nephrectomy 4 weeks later. Serial blood draws occurred at baseline and 2 and 4 weeks post-SBRT. This clone was seen a single time. Its target is not known. V was cut by 6 bases and J by 4 bases, with 16 bases left in between. Germline values: CDR1 SGHAT, CDR2 FQDESV (reference sequence). The CDR3 runs 14 residues. The table came from immunoSEQ multiplex PCR; TCRdb's copy has only in-frame clones and leaves some out. The table has 100,000 to 150,000 clones, 70% to 90% seen once. The sequenced sample was blood, obtained from a patient whose treatment included radiotherapy and nephrectomy. The TCR sequence derives from a woman aged 70 to 79 with renal cell carcinoma. The chain is built from TRBV11-1 and TRBJ2-7, with D unclear. The CDR3 spells CASRAGGTKYEQYF. As DNA, the CDR3 is TGTGCCAGCAGGGCCGGCGGCACGAAGTACGAGCAGTACTTC.